Listed below are T cell receptor beta chains from one sample, sequenced in a study of T-cell reconstitution after alpha-beta-depleted transplantation in children. TCRdb processed the PCR reads anew with MiXCR; each CDR3 protein has one entry. The sample records a few hundred thousand distinct CDR3 sequences, over 20% being singletons. The sample in question was PBMCs, obtained before TCRalphabeta/CD19-depleted stem cell transplant. The receptor source for this set is a boy under three years old with Wiskott-Aldrich syndrome, due to receive a stem cell transplant. CDR3s include the opening cysteine and the closing phenylalanine or tryptophan. A D gene is named only where the DNA matches it firmly. Size tells how often a clone was seen (once, few, many) or the class of an expanded clone, and some rows leave it out.

abundance: -
v_gene: TRBV5-1
d_gene: TRBD1
j_gene: TRBJ1-2
CDR3nt: TGCGCCAGTACAGGGGACTATGGCTACACCTTC
CDR3aa: CASTGDYGYTF

abundance: few
v_gene: TRBV29-1
d_gene: TRBD2
j_gene: TRBJ2-3
CDR3nt: TGCAGCGTTCTGAGTAGAGCGGGAGGAGTCACAGATACGCAGTATTTT
CDR3aa: CSVLSRAGGVTDTQYF

abundance: -
v_gene: TRBV29-1
d_gene: -
j_gene: TRBJ2-1
CDR3nt: TGCAGCGTTGAAGACTCGAGCCTAGGAACTTTGCATGAGCAGTTCTTC
CDR3aa: CSVEDSSLGTLHEQFF

abundance: -
v_gene: TRBV20-1
d_gene: TRBD2
j_gene: TRBJ2-3
CDR3nt: TGCAGTGGGGAGGGAGGGAGCACAGATACGCAGTATTTT
CDR3aa: CSGEGGSTDTQYF

abundance: -
v_gene: TRBV20-1
d_gene: -
j_gene: TRBJ2-7
CDR3nt: TGCAGTGCAAGAGATTACAGGGTTGGCCAATGGGGTGAGCAGTACTTC
CDR3aa: CSARDYRVGQWGEQYF

abundance: -
v_gene: TRBV7-9
d_gene: -
j_gene: TRBJ2-4
CDR3nt: TGTGCCAGCAGCCCGCGGGACAGATCCAAAGCCAAAAACATTCAGTACTTC
CDR3aa: CASSPRDRSKAKNIQYF

abundance: -
v_gene: TRBV7-2
d_gene: -
j_gene: TRBJ1-3
CDR3nt: TGTGCCAGCAGCTCGGCTCAGGTCTCTGGAAACACCATATATTTT
CDR3aa: CASSSAQVSGNTIYF

abundance: once
v_gene: TRBV5-1
d_gene: -
j_gene: TRBJ2-1
CDR3nt: TGCGCCAGCAGTGGCCAGGGGCGATCTTACAATGAGCAGTTCTTC
CDR3aa: CASSGQGRSYNEQFF

abundance: few
v_gene: TRBV7-9
d_gene: -
j_gene: TRBJ1-5
CDR3nt: TGTGCCAGCAGCTTAGGGGGAATTCAGCCCCAGCATTTT
CDR3aa: CASSLGGIQPQHF

abundance: -
v_gene: TRBV5-1
d_gene: -
j_gene: TRBJ2-2
CDR3nt: TGCGCCAGCAGCTTCGGAGGGGGGCTCGTCGGGGAGCTGTTTTTT
CDR3aa: CASSFGGGLVGELFF

abundance: -
v_gene: TRBV5-1
d_gene: TRBD1
j_gene: TRBJ1-1
CDR3nt: TGCGCCAGCAGCTCCTACAGGGGTAACACTGAAGCTTTCTTT
CDR3aa: CASSSYRGNTEAFF